The 13 T cell receptor beta chains below were found in one sample sequenced in a study of T cells in Graves' hyperthyroidism and ophthalmopathy (dated by TCRdb to the late 2010s). Libraries were built with multiplex PCR. Sequencing was carried out with an Illumina HiSeq 2000. The TCR beta CDR3 regions were amplified from RNA transcripts. The first round of RT-PCR for the TCR CDR3 was performed with the HTBI primer set and the Qiagen OneStep RT-PCR kit. TCRdb passed the public sequencing reads through fastp at Q25 and MiXCR, retaining productive beta sequences. Rows with one shared CDR3 protein collapse into an entry with the most common genes and DNA. The sample table holds approximately 740,000 distinct CDR3 sequences, of which less than 15% were seen once. Of the sample, more than 8.5% is held by the ten largest clones. Sequenced input: blood. The receptors derive from a woman aged 18-29 years with Graves' hyperthyroidism.

This clonotype was seen only a few times. The chain recombines TRBV19 with TRBJ1-5; D is unclear. The CDR3 is 15 residues long. The V and J ends lost 6 bases and 0 bases respectively, with 12 bases between them. Germline assignment: CDR1 LNHDA and CDR2 SQIVND (reference sequence). The CDR3 nucleotides read TGTGCCAGTAGGACCGTCTTAAATAGCAATCAGCCCCAGCATTTT. Its translation is CASRTVLNSNQPQHF.

This clonotype was picked up a small number of times. The CDR3 region is CAGAGTGPSEQYF. The CDR3 DNA is TGTGCCGGAGCCGGGACAGGTCCCTCCGAGCAGTACTTC. The rearrangement uses TRBV2 and TRBJ2-7, with 8 nucleotides matching TRBD1. Germline V gives CDR1 SNHLY, CDR2 FYNNEI. This CDR3 region has 13 residues. Trimming at V came to 11 bases and at J to 6 bases, leaving 12 bases not matched to a gene.

The chain combines TRBV14 with TRBJ2-3, with 10 bases identical to TRBD2. J gave up 3 bases and V 0 bases, and 12 bases lay outside the gene matches. The CDR3 totals 19 residues. CDR1 SGHDN and CDR2 FVKESK come from the germline V gene. CDR3 in amino acids: CASSQDLGASGSGTDTQYF. For the CDR3, the DNA is TGTGCCAGCAGCCAAGATCTCGGTGCTAGCGGGAGTGGAACAGATACGCAGTATTTT.

This clonotype showed up many times. The rearrangement links TRBV6-1 to TRBJ2-1; no firm D call. This CDR3 is built from 12 residues. V was trimmed by 4 bases and J by 13 bases, leaving 14 bases between them. Germline CDR1 reads MNHNS; CDR2 reads SASEGT. In DNA, the CDR3 is TGTGCCAGCAGTGGGCTTGGGTCTCTCCAGTTCTTC. Translation gives CASSGLGSLQFF.

This clonotype showed up many times. The chain couples TRBV27 to TRBJ1-1; D gene ambiguous. V was cut by 8 bases and J by 4 bases, with 14 bases left in between. The CDR3 has 13 amino acids. From germline, CDR1 is MNHEY and CDR2 SMNVEV (reference sequence). The CDR3 region has the DNA TGTGCCAGCGGGCAATACGGGAGCACTGAAGCTTTCTTT. This gives the protein CASGQYGSTEAFF.

This chain connects TRBV20-1 to TRBJ2-7; D may be TRBD2 (6 bases). Germline values: CDR1 DFQATT, CDR2 SNEGSKA (reference sequence). The CDR3 has 14 amino acids. V lost 3 bases and J 2 bases, leaving 14 bases between the germline ends. The CDR3 reads CSARGGSSPYEQYF. Written as DNA, the CDR3 is TGCAGTGCTAGGGGGGGTAGCAGTCCCTACGAGCAGTACTTC.

This clonotype was picked up one time. Since a much larger clone is just one base distant, this may be a read error. The chain has TRBV2 and TRBJ1-5, with D uncertain. Germline CDR1 and CDR2: SNHLY and FYNNEI. V was pared by 0 bases and J by 4 bases, with 13 bases between. This CDR3 is built from 16 residues. CDR3 nucleotides: TGTGCCAGCAGTGAAGCCCCGGGTTTTTCGAATCAGCCCCAGCATTTT. Encoded protein: CASSEAPGFSNQPQHF.

In this sample, this clonotype turned up many times. V gene TRBV7-9 combines with J gene TRBJ2-3; tentative D call: TRBD1 (5 bases). Germline lookup yields CDR1 SEHNR and CDR2 FQNEAQ (reference sequence). This CDR3 is built from 14 residues. Deletions cut 3 bases from V and 4 bases from J, with 11 bases between. In DNA form, the CDR3 reads TGTGCCAGCAGCTTCCAGGGTGGGTCAGATACGCAGTATTTT. Translation: CASSFQGGSDTQYF.

This clonotype has more than one count but fewer than ten. The chain is built from TRBV27 and TRBJ2-2; 7 bases map to TRBD2. The CDR3 spans 18 residues. CDR1 and CDR2 from the germline V gene are MNHEY and SMNVEV (reference sequence). Unmatched junction bases numbered 18, after V lost 6 bases and J lost 5 bases. The CDR3, as DNA: TGTGCCAGCAGAGGACTGAGGAGCGGGATAGGTGGGACCGGGGAGCTGTTTTTT. As protein: CASRGLRSGIGGTGELFF.

This chain joins TRBV24-1 and TRBJ2-5; D may be TRBD2 (5 bases). Deletions cut 10 bases from V and 6 bases from J, with 20 bases between. CDR1 is KGHDR, CDR2 SFDVKD, per germline. CDR3 size: 14 residues. The CDR3 DNA sequence: TGTGCCACACAAGGTACAGCGGCGGAAAAGACCCAGTACTTC. This gives the protein CATQGTAAEKTQYF.

In this sample, this clonotype turned up many times. The chain carries TRBV4-2 and TRBJ2-1; D is undetermined. The CDR3 runs 16 residues. Trimming left V 4 bases short and J 2 bases short, with 15 bases between. Germline lookup yields CDR1 LGHNA and CDR2 YNFKEQ. This CDR3 is CASSLEAVSPYNEQFF. The CDR3 DNA is TGTGCCAGCAGCCTTGAGGCCGTAAGCCCCTACAATGAGCAGTTCTTC.

J is TRBJ1-2 and V is TRBV2; 9 nucleotides match TRBD1. With V trimmed by 10 bases and J by 3 bases, 3 bases remained unmatched. The CDR3 consists of 12 residues. Germline CDR1 and CDR2: SNHLY and FYNNEI. The CDR3 DNA follows: TGTGCCATTCGACAGGGGGACTATGGCTACACCTTC. This sequence encodes CAIRQGDYGYTF. Together with reference TRBV2 and TRBJ1-2, the CDR3 gives the full variable domain: EPEVTQTPSHQVTQMGQEVILRCVPISNHLYFYWYRQILGQKVEFLVSFYNNEISEKSEIFDDQFSVERPDGSNFTLKIRSTKLEDSAMYFCAIRQGDYGYTFGSGTRLTVV.

The V gene is TRBV2, the J gene TRBJ2-3, with 8 bases identical to TRBD2. The V gene's germline CDR1 is SNHLY and CDR2 FYNNEI. V shed 6 bases and J 5 bases; nucleotides not matched to a gene: 10. The CDR3 extends over 15 amino acids. The CDR3 DNA reads TGTGCCAGCAGGGACGGAGCGGGAGTGGGAGATACGCAGTATTTT. Protein sequence: CASRDGAGVGDTQYF.